The T cell receptor beta chain under discussion was sequenced for a study of cytomegalovirus exposure and HLA in healthy donors. This PCR relied on a set of 60 Vbeta primers and 13 Jbeta primers. Profiled with immunoSEQ multiplex PCR; TCRdb holds only in-frame clones, not every one. The table records under 200,000 clones, approximately 79% of them present only once. The CDR3 covers 18 residues. Per germline, CDR1 LGHNA and CDR2 YNFKEQ. The germline V and J ends were trimmed by 1 base and 0 bases, with 16 bases remaining between them. Sequencing was performed on PBMCs. V and J are TRBV4-2 and TRBJ2-1; D might be TRBD2 (6 bases). The clonotype was recovered from a middle-aged man in good health and CMV-seropositive. CDR3 loop: CASSQGLGTGDSYNEQFF. The CDR3 region has the DNA TGTGCCAGCAGCCAAGGGCTCGGGACTGGGGACTCCTACAATGAGCAGTTCTTC.